The clone carrying this T cell receptor (beta chain) was picked up a small number of times. Methods used by the authors: Estimation of nucleated cell counts relied on the amplification of reference gene primers. Generated by immunoSEQ multiplex PCR, the TCRdb table keeps only in-frame clones and is missing some. Clonal size and the V and J genes are those of that table, whereas D and trimming came from the DNA. The data show fewer than 90,000 clones, about 80% seen once. The sample belongs to a study of blood T cell repertoires in COVID-19. The overall study: Italy, Spain and the United States were the sources of the convalescent and acute COVID-19 samples. T cells, B-cell-depleted T cells, or PBMCs provided the cDNA or gDNA that served as material.

Germline V gene sequence: CDR1 MDHEN, CDR2 SYDVKM. V lost 5 bases to trimming and J lost 5 bases; unmatched junction nucleotides: 7. This CDR3 region has 15 residues. The receptor's source is a woman between 45 and 65 years old with acute or convalescent COVID-19. Material for sequencing was peripheral blood. This chain uses TRBV28 with TRBJ1-5; 9 positions match TRBD1. The CDR3 DNA reads TGTGCCAGCAGTCTTGGACAGGGGCGACATCAGCCCCAGCATTTT. Protein product: CASSLGQGRHQPQHF.